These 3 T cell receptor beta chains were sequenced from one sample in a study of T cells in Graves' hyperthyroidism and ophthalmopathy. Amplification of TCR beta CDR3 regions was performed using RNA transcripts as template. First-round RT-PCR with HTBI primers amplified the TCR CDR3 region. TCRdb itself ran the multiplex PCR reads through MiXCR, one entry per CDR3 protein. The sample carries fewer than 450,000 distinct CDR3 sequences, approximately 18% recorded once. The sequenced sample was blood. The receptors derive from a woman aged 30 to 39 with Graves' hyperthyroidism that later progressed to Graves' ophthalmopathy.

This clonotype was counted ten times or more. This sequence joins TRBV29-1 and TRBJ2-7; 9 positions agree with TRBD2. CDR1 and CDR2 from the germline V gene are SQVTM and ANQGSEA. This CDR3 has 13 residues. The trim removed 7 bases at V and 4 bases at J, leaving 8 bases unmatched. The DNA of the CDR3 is TGCAGCGCCCTTGCGGCGGGGGGGTACGAGCAGTACTTC. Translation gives CSALAAGGYEQYF.

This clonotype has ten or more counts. The CDR3 DNA sequence: TGTGCCAGCAGTTTAGGCGCCAGCCGGCGAATGGCGGGAGTACCAGATACGCAGTATTTT. Its translation is CASSLGASRRMAGVPDTQYF. This chain uses TRBV6-2 or TRBV6-3 with TRBJ2-3, with TRBD2 matching over 7 bases. CDR3 length equals 20 residues. The V gene's germline CDR1 is MNHEY and CDR2 SVGEGT. With V trimmed by 4 bases and J by 4 bases, 23 bases remained unmatched.

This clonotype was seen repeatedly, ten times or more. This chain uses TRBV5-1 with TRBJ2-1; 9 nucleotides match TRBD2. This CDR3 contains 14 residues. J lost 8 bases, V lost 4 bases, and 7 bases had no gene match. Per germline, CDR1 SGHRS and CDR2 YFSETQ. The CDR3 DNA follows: TGCGCCAGCAGCCAGGGACTAGCACCAGATGAGCAGTTCTTC. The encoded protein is CASSQGLAPDEQFF.